The rows below give T cell receptor beta chains drawn from one sample of a study of OX40 agonist ivuxolimab in advanced cancers. Sequenced by immunoSEQ multiplex PCR; TCRdb stores in-frame clones only, minus some. Of tens of thousands of clones listed, 89% are singletons. The sequencing used CD4+ or CD8+ T cells sorted from blood, collected in a trial of the OX40 agonist ivuxolimab. All receptors derive from an adult with an advanced solid tumor such as melanoma, head and neck, liver or kidney cancer. CDR3s include the opening cysteine and the closing phenylalanine or tryptophan. D genes are given only for firm matches. The size of a clone is reported for some rows only, either as once, few or many, or as a class for expanded clones.

CDR3 DNA,CDR3 protein,clone size,V gene,J gene,D gene
TGTGCCAGCAGTTTATCGCCAGGGATCACCTACAATGAGCAGTTCTTC,CASSLSPGITYNEQFF,.,TRBV27,TRBJ2-1,.
TGTGCCAGCAGCTTAGAGGTGTTGGGAGCCGAGCAGTACTTC,CASSLEVLGAEQYF,.,TRBV7-9,TRBJ2-7,.
TGTGCCAGCAGGACAGGGCCATGGGACGAGCAGTACTTC,CASRTGPWDEQYF,.,TRBV27,TRBJ2-7,TRBD1
TGTGCCAGCCCAAGGGGACAGGGAGAGAATGGCTACACCTTC,CASPRGQGENGYTF,.,TRBV28,TRBJ1-2,TRBD1
TGTGCTAGTGGACCCGGACTAGGCTCCTACAATGAGCAGTTCTTC,CASGPGLGSYNEQFF,.,TRBV12-5,TRBJ2-1,TRBD2
TGTGCCATCAGTGAATCGGGGGACCCCTACAATGAGCAGTTCTTC,CAISESGDPYNEQFF,.,TRBV10-3,TRBJ2-1,.
TGTGCCAGTAGTCTCGCCAGGGGGCAAACCGGGGAGCTGTTTTTT,CASSLARGQTGELFF,.,TRBV19,TRBJ2-2,TRBD1
TGTGCCAGCAGCGTAGCTCAAGGACAGGGGTTGTATGGCCTCCAAGAGACCCAGTACTTC,CASSVAQGQGLYGLQETQYF,.,TRBV9,TRBJ2-5,TRBD1
TGTGCCAGTAGTATAGCAACCAAGTATGGCTACACCTTC,CASSIATKYGYTF,.,TRBV19,TRBJ1-2,.
TGTGCCAGCAGCTTAGGGGAGGGGGCGGCCGGAAACACCATATATTTT,CASSLGEGAAGNTIYF,.,TRBV7-3,TRBJ1-3,TRBD1
TGTGCCAGCAGGCTCTGGGGGCAACCTGGAAACACCATATATTTT,CASRLWGQPGNTIYF,.,TRBV21-1,TRBJ1-3,.
TGTGCTAGTTTCGGGGAAAAACTGTTTTTT,CASFGEKLFF,.,TRBV12-5,TRBJ1-4,.
TGTGCCAGCAGTACGTTGGTCAGGGACACCGGGGAGCTGTTTTTT,CASSTLVRDTGELFF,.,TRBV6-5,TRBJ2-2,.
TGTGCCAGCAGCCCCTCCACGACAACTAATGAAAAACTGTTTTTT,CASSPSTTTNEKLFF,.,TRBV9,TRBJ1-4,.
TGTGCCAGCTCCCCGACAGGGGTCAACAATTCACCCCTCCACTTT,CASSPTGVNNSPLHF,.,TRBV18,TRBJ1-6,TRBD1
TGTGCCAGCAGGAGGTCCCTCCTCTATAGCAATCAGCCCCAGCATTTT,CASRRSLLYSNQPQHF,once,TRBV2,TRBJ1-5,.
TGCGCCTCCCTCCACCGGGACAGGGGGCGTCAGCCCCAGCATTTT,CASLHRDRGRQPQHF,.,TRBV23-1,TRBJ1-5,TRBD1
TGTGCCAGCAGCTGGGGCGGGACCAACACCGGGGAGCTGTTTTTT,CASSWGGTNTGELFF,.,TRBV5-6,TRBJ2-2,.
TGTGCCAGCAGAAGAGGGGCTAATGAAAAACTGTTTTTT,CASRRGANEKLFF,.,TRBV6-1,TRBJ1-4,.
TGTGCCTGGAGCTCGGGACAGTGGAACGAGCAGTACTTC,CAWSSGQWNEQYF,.,TRBV30,TRBJ2-7,TRBD1
TGTGCCAGCAGGAGGGGACCCCCTGGGGAGACCCAGTACTTC,CASRRGPPGETQYF,.,TRBV2,TRBJ2-5,.
TGTGCCTGGAGAGGAGTTGGGGAAGCTGGAAACACCATATATTTT,CAWRGVGEAGNTIYF,.,TRBV30,TRBJ1-3,.
TGCGCCAGCAGCGTCTCCCCTGGTCAAGAGACCCAGTACTTC,CASSVSPGQETQYF,.,TRBV5-1,TRBJ2-5,.
TGTGCTAGTGGTACTTCAGGGGGCTTTTACGAGCAGTACTTC,CASGTSGGFYEQYF,.,TRBV12-5,TRBJ2-7,TRBD1
TGTGCCAGCAGCTTGGGTAAGGGAAGCACTGAAGCTTTCTTT,CASSLGKGSTEAFF,.,TRBV5-4,TRBJ1-1,.
TGTGCCAGCAGACAAAGCACAGATACGCAGTATTTT,CASRQSTDTQYF,.,TRBV28,TRBJ2-3,.
TGTGCCAGCAGCTTAAGGACCGGGACAAACTCACCCCTCCACTTT,CASSLRTGTNSPLHF,.,TRBV11-2,TRBJ1-6,.
TGTGCCAGCAGCGTAGACGGCGGGGGGCAAGAGACCCAGTACTTC,CASSVDGGGQETQYF,.,TRBV9,TRBJ2-5,TRBD2
TGTGCCAGCAGTTTAGGGGGCCGACCTGGAAACACCATATATTTT,CASSLGGRPGNTIYF,.,TRBV6-5,TRBJ1-3,TRBD1
TGTGCCAGTAGGACGGGCCAGCTGGAAGCAGATACGCAGTATTTT,CASRTGQLEADTQYF,.,TRBV19,TRBJ2-3,.
TGTGCCAGCAGCTTGGACCTTAGGGGGCTGGGAAAAGCTTTCTTT,CASSLDLRGLGKAFF,.,TRBV5-6,TRBJ1-1,TRBD1
TGTGCCAGTAGTCACCGGGCTGATCGAGACACTGAAGCTTTCTTT,CASSHRADRDTEAFF,few,TRBV19,TRBJ1-1,.
TGTGCCAGCTCACCACCAATAAGCCCTAACTATGGCTACACCTTC,CASSPPISPNYGYTF,.,TRBV18,TRBJ1-2,.
TGCGCCAGCAGCTCCGGGGAGCCGGGGGAGCAGTACTTC,CASSSGEPGEQYF,.,TRBV5-1,TRBJ2-7,.
TGTGCCAGCAGTGTCAACGGGGTCGTGGGAGGCTACACCTTC,CASSVNGVVGGYTF,.,TRBV6-4,TRBJ1-2,.